This T cell receptor (beta chain) was found in a study of regulatory T cells in long-lasting Graves disease. Time point given: newly diagnosed GD, antithyroid drugs for less than 3 months. The authors made the TCR library using RNA they extracted from PBMCs. The V gene's germline CDR1 is SEHNR and CDR2 FQNEAQ (reference sequence). V lost 3 bases to trimming and J lost 7 bases; unmatched junction nucleotides: 7. The CDR3 covers 16 residues. Many counts were recorded for this clonotype. Its target is unknown. Library construction for TCR beta used iRepertoire HTBI primers and Arm-PCR of CDR3 regions. From the multiplex PCR reads, TCRdb called clonotypes with MiXCR, one entry per CDR3 protein. The repertoire includes 580,000 or so distinct CDR3 sequences, 16% of them detected once, and 12% sits in the top ten. Study-level findings and limits: For persistent Graves' patients, TCR diversity was lower than for newly diagnosed ones.

These sequences were also reported in another study, on T cells in Graves' hyperthyroidism and ophthalmopathy. That study reports: Stable disease denoted Graves' hyperthyroidism without ophthalmopathy progression within 18 months.

The clonotype comes from a man aged 18 to 30 with Graves disease. The sequencing used peripheral blood mononuclear cells (PBMCs), collected at new diagnosis, from a patient treated with antithyroid drugs. This rearrangement joins TRBV7-9 to TRBJ2-1, with TRBD1 matching over 12 bases. The CDR3 sequence: CASSFRWDRGRNEQFF. As DNA, the CDR3 is TGTGCCAGCAGCTTCCGCTGGGACAGGGGGCGGAATGAGCAGTTCTTC.